These 2 T cell receptor beta chains originate from one sample sequenced in a study of technical replicates of blood from a handful of donors. Libraries were prepared by immunoSEQ multiplex PCR; TCRdb keeps only in-frame clonotypes and omits some of them. The table shows fewer than 12,000 clones, with around 94% occurring only once. Input material: PBMCs. The receptor set was obtained from a human donor in good health.

V usage is TRBV7-9 and J usage is TRBJ2-7; 7 nucleotides agree with TRBD1. Germline V CDR1 and CDR2: SEHNR, FQNEAQ (reference sequence). The CDR3 totals 19 residues. Losses at the gene ends were 5 bases for V and 3 bases for J; bases not matched to a gene: 22. The CDR3 DNA reads TGTGCCAGCAGCCGAAACACCGGGACAGTGAGGTCGGCGGGCTACGAGCAGTACTTC. This translates into CASSRNTGTVRSAGYEQYF.

This sequence joins TRBV7-6 and TRBJ2-7; 11 bases line up with TRBD2. This CDR3 is built from 16 residues. J lost 6 bases, V lost 5 bases, and 12 bases had no gene match. Germline loops: CDR1 SGHVS, CDR2 FNYEAQ. CDR3 region: CASSPGTSGPVVEQYF. CDR3 nucleotide sequence: TGTGCCAGCAGCCCCGGGACTAGCGGACCTGTCGTCGAGCAGTACTTC.